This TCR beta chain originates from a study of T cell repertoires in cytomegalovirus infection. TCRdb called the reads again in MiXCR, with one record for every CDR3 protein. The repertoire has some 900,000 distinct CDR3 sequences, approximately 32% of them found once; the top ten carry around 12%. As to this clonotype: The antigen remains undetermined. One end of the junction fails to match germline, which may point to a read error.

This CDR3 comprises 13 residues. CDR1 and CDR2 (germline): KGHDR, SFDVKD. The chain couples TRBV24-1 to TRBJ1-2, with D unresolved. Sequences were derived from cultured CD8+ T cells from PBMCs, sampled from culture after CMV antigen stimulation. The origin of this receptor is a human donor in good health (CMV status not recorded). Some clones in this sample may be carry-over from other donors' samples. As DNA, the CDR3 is TGTGCCACCAGTGATTCGGCTAAGTATGGCTACACCTTC. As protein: CATSDSAKYGYTF.